Listed below are T cell receptor beta chains from one sample, sequenced in a study of shared T cell receptors in the human thymus. Assay used: immunoSEQ multiplex PCR; TCRdb lists only in-frame clones, some missing. The repertoire consists of some 700,000 clones, with around 87% occurring once and the leading ten covering 0.0095% to 0.011%. The sample also formed part of further work on human thymus T cells.

Sequencing used thymocytes. These receptors were obtained from a boy younger than two with a congenital heart defect. CDR3s include the opening cysteine and the closing phenylalanine or tryptophan. The order of the fields is J gene, clone size, V gene, D gene, CDR3 length, CDR3 DNA, CDR3 protein. The D gene is left open where the match is weak. Rows give clone size only sometimes, using once, few, many, or a class for an expanded clone.

TRBJ2-5	once	TRBV6-5	TRBD1	13	TGTGCCAGCAGCCCCGGGACAGGGGAACCCCAGTACTTC	CASSPGTGEPQYF
TRBJ2-2	-	TRBV28	TRBD1	23	TGTGCCAGCAGTTTATGCAGGCCACTGGGGAGGGCCCCGGGACAGGGGACCACCGGGGAGCTGTTTTTT	CASSLCRPLGRAPGQGTTGELFF
TRBJ1-4	once	TRBV4-3	-	17	TGCGCCAGCAGCCAAGATCGAGGAGGGAAATCTAATGAAAAACTGTTTTTT	CASSQDRGGKSNEKLFF
TRBJ2-5	-	TRBV5-1	-	16	TGCGCCAGCAGCTTGGCCCAGGACTACCACCTCGGGGCCCAGTACTTC	CASSLAQDYHLGAQYF
TRBJ1-1	once	TRBV7-2	-	14	TGTGCCAGCAGCCACCGGGAGGGGAACACTGAAGCTTTCTTT	CASSHREGNTEAFF
TRBJ2-2	-	TRBV15	TRBD2	18	TGTGCCACCAGCAGGCATACCTTAGCGGGAGGGCTCGGCGGGGAGCTGTTTTTT	CATSRHTLAGGLGGELFF
TRBJ2-3	-	TRBV4-3	TRBD2	14	TGCGCCAGCAGCTCACTAGCGGTTGAGGCTACGCAGTATTTT	CASSSLAVEATQYF
TRBJ2-7	-	TRBV6-5	-	15	TGTGCCAGCAGTTACGGGGCGGCTAGCTCCTACGAGCAGTACTTC	CASSYGAASSYEQYF
TRBJ1-1	-	TRBV7-2	-	15	TGTGCCAGCAGCTTAGCGTGCCAGTTGAACACTGAAGCTTTCTTT	CASSLACQLNTEAFF
TRBJ2-1	few	TRBV29-1	TRBD2	12	TGCAGCGTTGTCGCGGGGGTCAATGAGCAGTTCTTC	CSVVAGVNEQFF
TRBJ2-3	-	TRBV4-1	TRBD1	18	TGCGCCAGCAGCCAAGGATCGAACCCGACAGGGACGGGAGATACGCAGTATTTT	CASSQGSNPTGTGDTQYF
TRBJ2-3	-	TRBV4-1	TRBD2	20	TGCGCCAGCAGCCAAGCCAGGGGACCGGGACTAGCGGGGACCACAGATACGCAGTATTTT	CASSQARGPGLAGTTDTQYF
TRBJ1-5	-	TRBV11-3	TRBD1	14	TGTGCCAGCAGCTTAACAGGGGTCAATCAGCCCCAGCATTTT	CASSLTGVNQPQHF
TRBJ1-5	-	TRBV11-2	TRBD1	15	TGTGCCAGCAGCCAGGGACAGGAGAGCAATCAGCCCCAGCATTTT	CASSQGQESNQPQHF
TRBJ2-1	-	TRBV27	TRBD2	21	TGTGCCAGCAGTTTAGGCAGGAGAACAGGACTAGCGGGGTACCCCTACAATGAGCAGTTCTTC	CASSLGRRTGLAGYPYNEQFF
TRBJ2-7	-	TRBV27	-	17	TGTGCCAGCAGTTTATCGAGGACTTTGTGGGAGTCCTACGAGCAGTACTTC	CASSLSRTLWESYEQYF
TRBJ2-3	-	TRBV9	-	17	TGTGCCAGCAGTCCCACGGCGGCCTGCGGGGAGATAGATACGCAGTATTTT	CASSPTAACGEIDTQYF
TRBJ2-5	-	TRBV19	TRBD1	15	TGTGCCAGTAGTGTAAGGGACAGGGCTCCGGAGACCCAGTACTTC	CASSVRDRAPETQYF
TRBJ2-7	few	TRBV25-1	-	15	TGTGCCAGCAGTGAGGGACACCCAGACTCCTACGAGCAGTACTTC	CASSEGHPDSYEQYF
TRBJ2-1	-	TRBV19	TRBD2	18	TGTGCCAGTAGTATTGGTTACGGGCAGCGGGAGGCTTACAATGAGCAGTTCTTC	CASSIGYGQREAYNEQFF
TRBJ2-1	-	TRBV6-4	-	14	TGTGCCAGCAGTGACAGCTCACTGGACAATGAGCAGTTCTTC	CASSDSSLDNEQFF
TRBJ2-7	-	TRBV4-3	TRBD2	15	TGCGCCAGCAGCCCCACACGGACTAGCCGGGGCGAGCAGTACTTC	CASSPTRTSRGEQYF
TRBJ2-1	-	TRBV29-1	TRBD2	20	TGCAGCGTTGAAGAAGGTTTACGGGCGGATCGAGCGGGAACCTACAATGAGCAGTTCTTC	CSVEEGLRADRAGTYNEQFF
TRBJ2-7	-	TRBV5-4	-	15	TGTGCCAGCAGCTGTGCCGGGACTCCATCATACGAGCAGTACTTC	CASSCAGTPSYEQYF
TRBJ2-7	-	TRBV6-5	-	14	TGTGCCAGCAGTTACTCGACCGGGGTCCACGAGCAGTACTTC	CASSYSTGVHEQYF
TRBJ2-2	few	TRBV5-1	TRBD1	14	TGCGCCAGCTCGGCGACAGGGAAAACCGGGGAGCTGTTTTTT	CASSATGKTGELFF
TRBJ2-3	once	TRBV5-1	TRBD1	14	TGCGCCAGCAGTCACAGGGGGCGTACAGATACGCAGTATTTT	CASSHRGRTDTQYF
TRBJ2-1	-	TRBV27	-	15	TGTGCCAGCAGTTTCCCCGGGGTGGCCTACAATGAGCAGTTCTTC	CASSFPGVAYNEQFF
TRBJ2-7	-	TRBV28	TRBD2	15	TGTGCCAGCAGTTCCCCCCGGGAGGAGTCCTACGAGCAGTACTTC	CASSSPREESYEQYF
TRBJ1-2	-	TRBV11-3	TRBD1	18	TGTGCCAGCAGCTTAGAGCATGGACAGGCCGAACCTAACTATGGCTACACCTTC	CASSLEHGQAEPNYGYTF
TRBJ2-5	-	TRBV7-9	-	12	TGTGCCAGCAGGGCAGGGGTAGAGACCCAGTACTTC	CASRAGVETQYF
TRBJ2-3	-	TRBV4-3	-	15	TGCGCCAGCAGCCAAGTTTGGCTCCCCACAGATACGCAGTATTTT	CASSQVWLPTDTQYF
TRBJ2-4	-	TRBV27	-	16	TGTGCCAGCAGCCCCAACAGTGTTATAGCCAAAAACATTCAGTACTTC	CASSPNSVIAKNIQYF
TRBJ2-2	-	TRBV20-1	-	11	TGCAGTGCTAGAGGCGACGGGGAGCTGTTTTTT	CSARGDGELFF
TRBJ2-7	once	TRBV7-9	TRBD2	16	TGTGCCAGCAGCAGGATCCCCCCAGCGGGAGAAAACGAGCAGTACTTC	CASSRIPPAGENEQYF
TRBJ1-4	once	TRBV6-5	-	15	TGTGCCAGCAGACCCGGGGGGGGCGTGGGTGAAAAACTGTTTTTT	CASRPGGGVGEKLFF
TRBJ1-1	-	TRBV19	-	14	TGTGCCAGTAGTATAGTCCGGGGGTGCACTGAAGCTTTCTTT	CASSIVRGCTEAFF
TRBJ1-2	-	TRBV5-1	-	17	TGCGCCAGCAGCTTCGGGGGGGTAAGGGAAGCTAACTATGGCTACACCTTC	CASSFGGVREANYGYTF
TRBJ2-1	-	TRBV6-7	-	15	TGTGCCAGCAGTTACTCAAGTCTAGGAAACAATGAGCAGTTCTTC	CASSYSSLGNNEQFF
TRBJ2-7	-	TRBV5-6	-	16	TGTGCCAGCAGCGTTTGGTTGGGGCAGCCTCTACGTGAGCAGTACTTC	CASSVWLGQPLREQYF
TRBJ1-1	-	TRBV12-5	-	15	TGTGCTAGTGTTGATGGCCGTAGGGGTGGGACTGAAGCTTTCTTT	CASVDGRRGGTEAFF
TRBJ1-5	-	TRBV7-2	TRBD1	17	TGTGCCAGCAGCCCAGGACAGGGGGATGTCCGGGATCAGCCCCAGCATTTT	CASSPGQGDVRDQPQHF
TRBJ2-7	-	TRBV4-3	TRBD2	17	TGCGCCAGCAGCCAGAGGCACTTAGCGGGAGGGAGCTACGAGCAGTACTTC	CASSQRHLAGGSYEQYF
TRBJ2-1	-	TRBV2	-	17	TGTGCCAGCAGTGAAGATTGCGGGTCCTTCTCCTACAATGAGCAGTTCTTC	CASSEDCGSFSYNEQFF
TRBJ2-1	once	TRBV10-3	TRBD1	16	TGTGCCATCAGTGAGTCCGGAACAGGGGGCTACAATGAGCAGTTCTTC	CAISESGTGGYNEQFF
TRBJ2-5	-	TRBV6-5	TRBD2	13	TGTGCCAGCAGTTATGAGGGAGGGGAGACCCAGTACTTC	CASSYEGGETQYF
TRBJ2-7	-	TRBV6-5	TRBD2	15	TGTGCCAGCAGTCCTCTAGCGGGCCACTCCTACGAGCAGTACTTC	CASSPLAGHSYEQYF
TRBJ2-7	-	TRBV5-1	-	11	TGCGCCAGCGGAAGGGGGTCCGAGCAGTACTTC	CASGRGSEQYF